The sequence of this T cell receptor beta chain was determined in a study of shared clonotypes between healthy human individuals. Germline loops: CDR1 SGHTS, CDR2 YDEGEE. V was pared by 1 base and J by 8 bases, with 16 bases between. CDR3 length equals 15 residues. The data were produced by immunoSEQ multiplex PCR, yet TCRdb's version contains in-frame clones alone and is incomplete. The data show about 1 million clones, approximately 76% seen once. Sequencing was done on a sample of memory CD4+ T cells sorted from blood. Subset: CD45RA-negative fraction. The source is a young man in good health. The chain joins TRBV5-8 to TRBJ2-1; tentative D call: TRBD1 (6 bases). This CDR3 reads CASSLRETGSHEQFF. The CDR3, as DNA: TGTGCCAGCAGCTTGAGGGAAACAGGGAGCCATGAGCAGTTCTTC.